The clone carrying this T cell receptor beta chain was found many times. Time point specified: pre-sensitization, week 0. The sample's treatment: therapeutic diphenylcyclopropenone sensitization with weekly scalp DPC. These data come from a study of human T cells and chemical hapten exposure. TCRdb reprocessed the RACE reads via MiXCR and lists one record per CDR3 protein. This table holds 200,000 to 300,000 distinct CDR3 sequences, more than 6.5% found once. Germline V lookup: CDR1 SGDLS, CDR2 YYNGEE. V lost 4 bases and J 2 bases, leaving 11 bases between the germline ends. There are 14 residues in the CDR3.

Sequenced here: whole blood, sampled in connection with sensitization to the hapten diphenylcyclopropenone (DPC). The TCR comes from a woman aged 40 to 50 with alopecia areata. Some clones in this sample may be carry-over from other donors' samples. The chain is built from TRBV9 and TRBJ2-3; D gene unclear. The chain's CDR3 is CASSPADATDTQYF. CDR3 in DNA: TGTGCCAGCAGCCCCGCGGATGCCACAGATACGCAGTATTTT.